The 21 T cell receptor beta chains given below trace back to one sample, sequenced in a study of T cell responses to AZD1222 COVID-19 vaccine. TCRdb keeps only in-frame clones here, not all; method: immunoSEQ multiplex PCR. The sample has 120,000 or so clones; about 90% are singletons. The specimen comprised peripheral blood, sampled on day 0 of MenACWY control vaccination. The receptors were gathered from an adult in good health.

The chain employs TRBV4-3 and TRBJ2-7; the D gene is possibly TRBD2 (5 bases). Trimming shortened V by 0 bases and J by 3 bases, and 9 bases separated the two germline ends. CDR3 length: 14 residues. CDR1 LGHNA and CDR2 YSLEER come from the germline V gene. CDR3 amino acids: CASSQDLGSYEQYV. As DNA, the CDR3 is TGCGCCAGCAGCCAAGATCTGGGGAGCTACGAGCAGTACGTC.

The DNA of the CDR3 is TGTGCCAGCAGTGTTACTAGCGGGTCCCTGGATACGCAGTATTTT. This gives the protein CASSVTSGSLDTQYF. V gene TRBV6-4 combines with J gene TRBJ2-3; 9 nucleotides line up with TRBD2. The germline CDR1 and CDR2 sequences are MRHNA and SNTAGT. This CDR3 comprises 15 residues. The V and J ends lost 4 bases and 6 bases, in that order; junction bases with no gene match: 8.

The V and J genes are TRBV6-5 and TRBJ1-5, with D uncertain. The CDR3 totals 15 residues. Germline V lookup: CDR1 MNHEY, CDR2 SVGAGI. The V end was cut by 6 bases, the J end by 1 base, with 13 bases between. The chain's CDR3 is CASRKEGRSNQPQHF. CDR3 sequence (DNA): TGTGCCAGCAGAAAGGAGGGTAGGAGCAATCAGCCCCAGCATTTT.

The J gene is TRBJ1-4, the V gene TRBV24-1; D is uncertain. V dropped 4 bases and J dropped 4 bases, with 24 bases sitting between them. Germline loops: CDR1 KGHDR, CDR2 SFDVKD. This CDR3 region has 19 residues. The CDR3 DNA follows: TGTGCCACCAGTGAGTTCCGGAGTTTTGGGCCACGTTTTAATGAAAAACTGTTTTTT. Protein product: CATSEFRSFGPRFNEKLFF.

The genes are TRBV6-6 and TRBJ2-1; tentative D call: TRBD2 (5 bases). The CDR3 spans 14 residues. V gave up 0 bases and J gave up 8 bases, with 11 bases separating them. The germline V gene encodes CDR1 MNHNY and CDR2 SVGAGI (reference sequence). This chain's CDR3 is CASSYSRVYDEQFF. In DNA form, the CDR3 reads TGTGCCAGCAGTTACTCGAGGGTATACGATGAGCAGTTCTTC.

The gene calls are TRBV28 and TRBJ1-6; D uncertain. Germline lookup yields CDR1 MDHEN and CDR2 SYDVKM. Trimming left V 3 bases short and J 9 bases short, with 6 bases between. This CDR3 contains 12 residues. CDR3 sequence: CASSLPVSPLHF. The CDR3 DNA sequence: TGTGCCAGCAGTTTGCCAGTTTCACCCCTCCACTTT. Filled out from reference TRBV28 and TRBJ1-6, the complete variable domain reads DVKVTQSSRYLVKRTGEKVFLECVQDMDHENMFWYRQDPGLGLRLIYFSYDVKMKEKGDIPEGYSVSREKKERFSLILESASTNQTSMYLCASSLPVSPLHFGNGTRLTVT.

There are a few counts of this clone. The chain uses TRBV28 and TRBJ2-1, with D uncertain. The CDR3 sequence is 13 residues long. Germline V gene sequence: CDR1 MDHEN, CDR2 SYDVKM. V lost 3 bases, J lost 3 bases, and 6 bases lay in between. The CDR3 sequence: CASSFVGYNEQFF. CDR3 nucleotide sequence: TGTGCCAGCAGTTTTGTGGGCTACAATGAGCAGTTCTTC.

This chain links TRBV30 with TRBJ1-2, with D uncertain. This CDR3 spans 15 amino acids. Trimming cost V 0 bases and J 4 bases, with 15 bases left between them. The V gene's germline CDR1 is GTSNPN and CDR2 SVGIG (reference sequence). The CDR3 spells CAWSVTAAGSYGYTF. The DNA for the CDR3 is TGTGCCTGGAGTGTAACGGCGGCCGGTAGCTATGGCTACACCTTC.

V is TRBV5-1 and J is TRBJ2-5; possible D gene TRBD1, 6 bases. Germline V gives CDR1 SGHRS, CDR2 YFSETQ. Deletions cut 2 bases from V and 3 bases from J, with 11 bases between. The CDR3 sequence is 14 residues long. In DNA, the CDR3 is TGCGCCAGCAGCTTTTTTGGACAGAAAGAGACCCAGTACTTC. It is translated as CASSFFGQKETQYF.

This clone was recorded only once. This chain connects TRBV28 to TRBJ2-5; possibly TRBD1 for D (5 bases). CDR3 length: 13 amino acids. Germline assignment: CDR1 MDHEN and CDR2 SYDVKM. V lost 11 bases, J lost 5 bases, and 18 bases lay in between. The CDR3 DNA is TGTGCCCTTGGTGACAGTCCATCGGAGACCCAGTACTTC. This sequence encodes CALGDSPSETQYF.

This chain joins TRBV18 and TRBJ2-5; D gene unclear. CDR3 size: 14 residues. Germline V lookup: CDR1 KGHSH, CDR2 LQKENI. V gave up 3 bases and J gave up 3 bases, with 11 bases separating them. In DNA, the CDR3 is TGTGCCAGCTCACCTGCCGTTTCCAAAGAGACCCAGTACTTC. Its protein is CASSPAVSKETQYF.

The V gene is TRBV6-6, the J gene TRBJ1-1; D uncertain. CDR3 length: 12 residues. Germline V gene lookup returns CDR1 MNHNY and CDR2 SVGAGI (reference sequence). V lost 0 bases and J 7 bases, leaving 6 bases between the germline ends. CDR3 nucleotides: TGTGCCAGCAGTTACTCGGGGAGTGAAGCTTTCTTT. Translating it yields CASSYSGSEAFF.

In DNA, the CDR3 is TGTGCCAGCAGACTAGAGGCCAGTTACAAGCCAACTAATGAAAAACTGTTTTTT. It codes for CASRLEASYKPTNEKLFF. The genes are TRBV2 and TRBJ1-4; no clear D. From germline, CDR1 is SNHLY and CDR2 FYNNEI. Trimming removed 6 bases from V and 0 bases from J, with 20 bases in between. There are 18 residues in the CDR3.

The chain recombines TRBV30 with TRBJ1-4; tentatively, D is TRBD1 (6 bases). The CDR3 is 13 amino acids. CDR1 is GTSNPN and CDR2 is SVGIG in the germline V gene (reference sequence). Trimming stripped 3 bases from V and 12 bases from J, with 17 bases between. DNA for the CDR3: TGTGCCTGGAGCAACACACAGGGCGGGGAACTGTTTTTT. This sequence encodes CAWSNTQGGELFF.

The chain combines TRBV4-1 with TRBJ1-4, with TRBD1 matching 9 bases. With 0 bases clipped from V and 10 bases from J, the junction kept 9 bases outside the gene matches. The CDR3 sequence is 16 residues long. From germline, CDR1 is MGHRA and CDR2 YSYEKL. The DNA for the CDR3 is TGCGCCAGCAGCCAAGACTTCGACAGGGGGATCGTAAAACTGTTTTTT. Its translation is CASSQDFDRGIVKLFF.

The rearrangement links TRBV28 to TRBJ2-3; 11 bases are shared with TRBD2. This CDR3 has 16 residues. CDR1 MDHEN and CDR2 SYDVKM come from the germline V gene. V was clipped by 3 bases and J by 5 bases; unmatched bases: 7. The CDR3 region is CASSFPSGGLGDTQYF. DNA for the CDR3: TGTGCCAGCAGTTTCCCTAGCGGGGGGCTTGGAGATACGCAGTATTTT.

V and J are TRBV3-1 (or the pseudogene TRBV3-2) and TRBJ2-3, with 8 bases matching TRBD1. V lost 3 bases and J lost 3; bases outside the gene matches: 5. Germline V CDR1 and CDR2: LGHDT, YNNKEL (reference sequence). The CDR3 runs 15 residues. CDR3 in amino acids: CASSQTGDFTDTQYF. The CDR3 nucleotides read TGTGCCAGCAGCCAGACAGGGGATTTTACAGATACGCAGTATTTT.

The chain joins TRBV7-9 to TRBJ1-1; D not certain. V was pared by 3 bases and J by 1 base, with 6 bases between. CDR1 is SEHNR, CDR2 FQNEAQ, per germline (reference sequence). The CDR3 sequence is 13 residues long. This CDR3 is CASSFVKNTEAFF. DNA of the CDR3: TGTGCCAGCAGCTTTGTAAAGAACACTGAAGCTTTCTTT.

The chain uses TRBV7-3 and TRBJ2-1; TRBD2 aligns across 12 bases. CDR1 is SGHTA, CDR2 FQGTGA, per germline. The CDR3 is made up of 14 amino acids. V shed 4 bases and J 7 bases; nucleotides not matched to a gene: 2. The CDR3 reads CASSSLAGGNEQFF. CDR3 in DNA: TGTGCCAGCAGCTCACTAGCGGGGGGAAATGAGCAGTTCTTC.

The chain carries TRBV7-9 and TRBJ2-7; D might be TRBD2 (6 bases). Trimming cost V 5 bases and J 5 bases, with 16 bases left between them. Germline V gene sequence: CDR1 SEHNR, CDR2 FQNEAQ (reference sequence). The CDR3 consists of 14 residues. The CDR3 reads CASSTGLLGNEQYF. CDR3 nucleotides: TGTGCCAGCAGCACGGGACTCCTCGGGAACGAGCAGTACTTC. Using reference TRBV7-9 and TRBJ2-7 for the parts outside the CDR3, the full variable domain is DTGVSQNPRHKITKRGQNVTFRCDPISEHNRLYWYRQTLGQGPEFLTYFQNEAQLEKSRLLSDRFSAERPKGSFSTLEIQRTEQGDSAMYLCASSTGLLGNEQYFGPGTRLTVT.

The genes are TRBV5-1 and TRBJ1-5, with a possible D match to TRBD1 (6 bases). Looked up from germline, CDR1 is SGHRS and CDR2 is YFSETQ. The V and J ends lost 4 bases and 3 bases respectively, with 14 bases between them. This CDR3 is 15 amino acids long. The CDR3 DNA reads as TGCGCCAGCAGCCTGACAGGAGATCCCAATCAGCCCCAGCATTTT. Its translation: CASSLTGDPNQPQHF.